This TCR beta chain was identified in a study of blood T cell repertoires in COVID-19. Across the whole study: Both acute and convalescent COVID-19 samples were obtained from the United States, Italy and Spain. T cells, B-cell-depleted T cells, or PBMCs provided the cDNA or gDNA that served as material.

In the authors' workflow: Amplification of reference gene primers provided the estimated nucleated cell counts. The data were produced by immunoSEQ multiplex PCR, yet TCRdb's version contains in-frame clones alone and is incomplete. That table gives V, J and clone size, and the DNA gave D and trimming. The sample yields 100,000 to 150,000 clones, roughly three quarters seen once. Trimming removed 5 bases from V and 2 bases from J; junction bases left unmatched: 6. Germline assignment: CDR1 MGHDK and CDR2 SYGVNS. This CDR3 is 14 amino acids long. The rearrangement uses TRBV25-1 and TRBJ2-7, with 7 bases matching TRBD1. The sequence was collected from a woman in her 70s with acute or convalescent COVID-19. Material: peripheral blood. The CDR3 here is CASSYRGKAYEQYF. In nucleotides, the CDR3 is TGTGCCAGCAGTTACAGGGGAAAGGCCTACGAGCAGTACTTC.